The 5 T cell receptor beta chains listed next were all sequenced from one sample in a study of T cells in Graves' hyperthyroidism and ophthalmopathy. TCR beta CDR3 region amplification was performed from RNA transcripts. Carried out on the TCR CDR3, a first-round RT-PCR used the HTBI primer set. MiXCR, applied by TCRdb to the multiplex PCR reads, yields one record per CDR3 protein. The table includes 200,000 to 250,000 distinct CDR3 sequences, approximately 16% detected once. The sample comprised blood. Receptors originate from a woman under 30 with Graves' ophthalmopathy.

Only a few counts were recorded for this clonotype. The chain has TRBV19 and TRBJ1-2; tentative D call: TRBD1 (5 bases). Between the trimmed V and J ends, which lost 5 bases and 4 bases, there was a span of 14 bases. In germline, CDR1 is LNHDA, CDR2 SQIVND (reference sequence). This CDR3 is 14 amino acids long. The CDR3, as DNA: TGTGCCAGTAGTTATCGCAGGGAAGGCTATGGCTACACCTTC. This codes for CASSYRREGYGYTF.

The chain couples TRBV10-3 to TRBJ1-4; D gene unclear. V was cut by 2 bases and J by 13 bases, with 17 bases left in between. This CDR3 spans 14 amino acids. CDR1 ENHRY and CDR2 SYGVKD come from the germline V gene. Here the CDR3 reads CAISETQSGSPLFF. The DNA for the CDR3 is TGTGCCATCAGTGAGACCCAGTCGGGGAGTCCACTGTTTTTT.

The V gene is TRBV7-9, the J gene TRBJ2-5; 11 bases agree with TRBD1. The CDR3 loop spans 16 amino acids. V shed 6 bases and J 2 bases; nucleotides not matched to a gene: 8. The germline V gene encodes CDR1 SEHNR and CDR2 FQNEAQ (reference sequence). CDR3 region: CASSLRTGGVQETQYF. CDR3 DNA: TGTGCCAGCAGTTTACGGACAGGGGGCGTGCAAGAGACCCAGTACTTC.

This clonotype was seen many times. V gene TRBV24-1 combines with J gene TRBJ1-4; the D gene is possibly TRBD1 (5 bases). The CDR3 runs to 15 residues. Germline CDR1 and CDR2: KGHDR and SFDVKD. V lost 2 bases, J lost 7 bases, and 13 bases lay in between. DNA of the CDR3: TGTGCCACCAGTGATTCCTCAGGGTTTGGTGAAAAACTGTTTTTT. Translating gives CATSDSSGFGEKLFF.

This clonotype came up many times. The rearrangement links TRBV5-5 to TRBJ1-1; no clear D. The germline V gene has CDR1 SGHKS and CDR2 YYEKEE (reference sequence). V was pared by 4 bases and J by 4 bases, with 5 bases between. The CDR3 extends over 11 amino acids. The CDR3: CASSVSTEAFF. CDR3 nucleotide sequence: TGTGCCAGCAGCGTCAGCACTGAAGCTTTCTTT.